The 21 T cell receptor beta chains below were found in one sample sequenced in a study of cytomegalovirus exposure and HLA in healthy donors. A multiplex PCR was run with 60 Vbeta primers and 13 Jbeta primers. Produced via immunoSEQ multiplex PCR; TCRdb's table is partial and in-frame only. This sample's table has approximately 54,000 clones. Source material: PBMCs. All receptors derive from a woman aged 40 to 50 in good health and CMV-seronegative.

The V call is TRBV6-1, the J call TRBJ2-5; 10 nucleotides align to TRBD2. V lost 4 bases, J lost 2 bases, and 7 bases stayed unmatched. The length of the CDR3 is 16 residues. CDR1 is MNHNS, CDR2 SASEGT, per germline. Here the CDR3 reads CASSGLFSGGQETQYF. The CDR3 region has the DNA TGTGCCAGCAGTGGACTCTTTAGCGGGGGGCAAGAGACCCAGTACTTC.

The chain uses TRBV28 and TRBJ2-3; the match to TRBD1 covers 9 bases. Per germline, CDR1 MDHEN and CDR2 SYDVKM. Germline trimming cut 6 bases from V and 3 bases from J; bases unmatched to any gene: 4. There are 14 residues in the CDR3. The CDR3 DNA sequence: TGTGCCAGCAGAGTGACAGGGGGAACAGATACGCAGTATTTT. Translated, it gives CASRVTGGTDTQYF.

The chain combines TRBV14 with TRBJ1-6, with 7 bases fitting TRBD1. The CDR3 contains 15 residues. Per germline, CDR1 SGHDN and CDR2 FVKESK. The V segment lost 4 bases and the J segment 6 bases; nucleotides outside the gene matches: 6. In DNA, the CDR3 is TGTGCCAGCAGCCGCAGACAGGGAAGTAATTCACCCCTCCACTTT. Translation gives CASSRRQGSNSPLHF.

This chain joins TRBV19 and TRBJ1-4; D uncertain. The germline gives CDR1 LNHDA, CDR2 SQIVND (reference sequence). V lost 3 bases and J 7 bases, leaving 12 bases between the germline ends. The CDR3 is 14 residues long. CDR3 coding DNA: TGTGCCAGTAGTATCGGGAGGGAGGGTGAAAAACTGTTTTTT. This sequence encodes CASSIGREGEKLFF.

The chain uses TRBV15 and TRBJ2-5; 8 bases are shared with TRBD1. The CDR3 consists of 15 residues. J gave up 4 bases and V 0 bases, and 4 bases lay outside the gene matches. Germline CDR1 LNHNV, CDR2 YYDKDF (reference sequence). In DNA, the CDR3 is TGTGCCACCAGCAGAGACAGGGGGCGAGGAGAGACCCAGTACTTC. Its protein is CATSRDRGRGETQYF.

The rearrangement joins TRBV5-1 to TRBJ2-5, with 14 positions matching TRBD2. This CDR3 is built from 18 residues. V shed 4 bases and J 4 bases; nucleotides not matched to a gene: 12. CDR1 and CDR2 from the germline V gene are SGHRS and YFSETQ. The CDR3 DNA is TGCGCCAGCAGCCTGACTAGCGGGAGGGACTTCTGGATAGAGACCCAGTACTTC. Protein: CASSLTSGRDFWIETQYF. Filled out from reference TRBV5-1 and TRBJ2-5, the complete variable domain reads KAGVTQTPRYLIKTRGQQVTLSCSPISGHRSVSWYQQTPGQGLQFLFEYFSETQRNKGNFPGRFSGRQFSNSRSEMNVSTLELGDSALYLCASSLTSGRDFWIETQYFGPGTRLLVL.

The chain employs TRBV7-9 and TRBJ2-5; 11 nucleotides match TRBD2. The CDR3 is made up of 15 amino acids. CDR1 is SEHNR, CDR2 FQNEAQ, per germline (reference sequence). Trimming removed 5 bases from V and 5 bases from J; junction bases left unmatched: 7. The CDR3 nucleotides read TGTGCCAGCAGCCTGGTAGCGGGAGGGGGTGAGACCCAGTACTTC. It codes for CASSLVAGGGETQYF.

The gene calls are TRBV30 and TRBJ2-7; 8 nucleotides agree with TRBD2. The CDR3 length is 17 residues. The germline V gene has CDR1 GTSNPN and CDR2 SVGIG (reference sequence). V lost 0 bases to trimming and J lost 2 bases; unmatched junction nucleotides: 12. The chain's CDR3 is CAWSVGGGPKNAYEQYF. CDR3 DNA sequence: TGTGCCTGGAGTGTAGGCGGGGGGCCTAAAAACGCCTACGAGCAGTACTTC.

The rearrangement uses TRBV11-1 and TRBJ2-5; D gene unclear. CDR3 length equals 12 residues. The V and J ends lost 5 bases and 0 bases respectively, with 4 bases between them. In germline, CDR1 is SGHAT, CDR2 FQDESV (reference sequence). This CDR3 reads CASSLDQETQYF. CDR3 in DNA: TGTGCCAGCAGCCTCGACCAAGAGACCCAGTACTTC.

The chain combines TRBV6-1 with TRBJ1-5; possibly TRBD1 for D (5 bases). The germline gives CDR1 MNHNS, CDR2 SASEGT. The V gene lost 7 bases and the J gene lost 4 bases, with 17 bases spanning the gap. The CDR3 has 15 amino acids. The CDR3 is CASKGREWTNQPQHF. The CDR3, as DNA: TGTGCCAGCAAGGGGAGGGAATGGACAAATCAGCCCCAGCATTTT.

The rearrangement uses TRBV19 and TRBJ2-3; D remains ambiguous. This CDR3 contains 14 residues. The V gene lost 5 bases and the J gene lost 0 bases, with 9 bases spanning the gap. The germline CDR1 and CDR2 sequences are LNHDA and SQIVND (reference sequence). CDR3 amino acids: CASSRQESTDTQYF. CDR3 in DNA: TGTGCCAGTAGTCGACAAGAGAGCACAGATACGCAGTATTTT.

The chain links TRBV18 to TRBJ1-5; 8 bases agree with TRBD1. This CDR3 has 16 amino acids. Germline assignment: CDR1 KGHSH and CDR2 LQKENI. With 3 bases clipped from V and 5 bases from J, the junction kept 9 bases outside the gene matches. In DNA, the CDR3 is TGTGCCAGCTCACCTTTTGACAGGGGTAGGGATCAGCCCCAGCATTTT. It encodes CASSPFDRGRDQPQHF.

The chain combines TRBV4-1 with TRBJ2-5, with 9 bases identical to TRBD2. The end of the DNA aligns better with TRBJ2-7, so the J call may be wrong. This CDR3 contains 16 residues. Germline V gene lookup returns CDR1 MGHRA and CDR2 YSYEKL. CDR3 in amino acids: CASSQGTSLLSYEQYF. As DNA, the CDR3 is TGCGCCAGCAGCCAGGGGACTAGCTTGCTCTCCTACGAGCAGTACTTC.

The V and J genes are TRBV5-3 and TRBJ2-7; 7 nucleotides align to TRBD1. TRBV5-3 is assigned to the ORF class and has an uncertain function. With 7 bases clipped from V and 6 bases from J, the junction kept 13 bases outside the gene matches. The CDR3 runs 14 residues. The CDR3 DNA reads as TGTGCCAGATCTGAACCGAGGACAGGTCGCGAGCAGTACTTC. Its translation is CARSEPRTGREQYF.

J is TRBJ2-1 and V is TRBV5-1; 11 bases align to TRBD2. CDR1 is SGHRS and CDR2 is YFSETQ in the germline V gene. The V and J ends lost 1 base and 6 bases, in that order; junction bases with no gene match: 9. This CDR3 is built from 17 residues. Written as DNA, the CDR3 is TGCGCCAGCAGCTTGATTAGCTCTAGCGGGAGGTTCAATGAGCAGTTCTTC. Protein sequence: CASSLISSSGRFNEQFF.

The chain combines TRBV7-2 with TRBJ2-3; the match to TRBD2 covers 13 bases. The CDR3 extends over 17 amino acids. J gave up 4 bases and V 5 bases, and 9 bases lay outside the gene matches. Germline V lookup: CDR1 SGHTA, CDR2 FQGNSA. CDR3 nucleotide sequence: TGTGCCAGCAGCCCACGGACTAGCGGGAGAATGGCAGATACGCAGTATTTT. Its protein is CASSPRTSGRMADTQYF.

The gene calls are TRBV4-3 and TRBJ1-6; possibly TRBD1 for D (5 bases). CDR3 length: 16 amino acids. The V end was cut by 0 bases, the J end by 9 bases, with 15 bases between. The germline CDR1 and CDR2 sequences are LGHNA and YSLEER. The CDR3 coding sequence is TGCGCCAGCAGCCAAGATCGGGGGAGGGTCGGTTCACCCCTCCACTTT. Amino acids: CASSQDRGRVGSPLHF.

CDR3 bases: TGTGCCAGCAGCTTTCGCATAGATAATTCACCCCTCCACTTT. Translation: CASSFRIDNSPLHF. V is TRBV7-6 and J is TRBJ1-6; the D is unclear. CDR1 is SGHVS, CDR2 FNYEAQ, per germline. This CDR3 comprises 14 residues. V lost 3 bases and J 5 bases, leaving 8 bases between the germline ends.

The chain couples TRBV4-2 to TRBJ1-5, with D possibly being TRBD1 (5 bases). Germline lookup yields CDR1 LGHNA and CDR2 YNFKEQ. Trimming cost V 0 bases and J 6 bases, with 12 bases left between them. The CDR3 is made up of 15 amino acids. In nucleotides, the CDR3 is TGTGCCAGCAGCCAAGATTTAGGGGTACTTCAGCCCCAGCATTTT. Protein: CASSQDLGVLQPQHF.

The chain has TRBV5-1 and TRBJ2-2, with TRBD1 identical over 9 bases. V lost 4 bases and J lost 7; bases outside the gene matches: 11. CDR3 length: 16 amino acids. Germline CDR1 reads SGHRS; CDR2 reads YFSETQ. This CDR3 is CASSHENRGHGGELFF. Here the CDR3 DNA reads TGCGCCAGCAGCCACGAGAACAGGGGGCATGGCGGGGAGCTGTTTTTT.

The rearrangement uses TRBV2 and TRBJ1-5; 10 bases map to TRBD1. Germline assignment: CDR1 SNHLY and CDR2 FYNNEI. The CDR3 sequence is 16 residues long. Trimming removed 5 bases from V and 3 bases from J; junction bases left unmatched: 7. The CDR3 reads CASSYPGQGYNQPQHF. The CDR3 region has the DNA TGTGCCAGCAGTTACCCGGGACAGGGGTACAATCAGCCCCAGCATTTT.